This T cell receptor beta chain is drawn from a study of control samples from healthy donors and cancer patients (dated by TCRdb to 2020 to 2021). The library came from the immunoSEQ multiplex PCR assay. In its TCRdb copy, this immuneACCESS table keeps in-frame sequences only and misses some clones. Where compared with another copy, unresolved V genes explain less than half of these, and the others have no known cause. In all, the sample holds about 180,000 clones, and 90% to 95% of those were seen once. The ten largest clonotypes hold over 1.3% of the sample. Remarks on this clone: The specificity of this receptor is unknown. No quality values exist for individual bases; no much larger clone is one base distant.

The material sequenced was blood. The TCR sequence derives from a woman between 18 and 30 years old in good health.

In nucleotides, the sequence is TGTGCCAGCAGACGAACAGGGGGCTCGCAGTACTTC. The encoded protein is CASRRTGGSQYF. This sequence uses TRBV6-5 and TRBJ2-7, with 9 junctional bases fitting TRBD1. The CDR3 runs 12 residues from the cysteine to the phenylalanine. Here the CDR3 DNA is all that survives: 36 bases in frame from base 1. Based on the germline V gene, the CDR1 and CDR2 sequences are MNHEY and SVGAGI. Compared with germline, V lacks 6 bases and J lacks 9 bases; bases without a gene match: 6.